This TCR beta chain was captured by sequencing in a study of blood T cell repertoires in COVID-19. Study details: The samples span acute and convalescent COVID-19 from the United States, Italy and Spain. The cDNA or gDNA used as material had been derived from T cells, B-cell-depleted T cells, or PBMCs.

In the original processing: Nucleated cell number was recorded as an estimate derived from reference gene primer amplification. Profiling relied on immunoSEQ multiplex PCR, and the TCRdb table lists in-frame clones only, not all of them. Clone size and the V and J calls come from that table; the DNA yielded D and trimming. Here the sample spans roughly 160,000 clones, 86% being singletons. V was trimmed by 5 bases and J by 0 bases, leaving 11 bases between them. The CDR3 is 14 amino acids. Per the germline V gene, CDR1 is SQVTM and CDR2 is ANQGSEA. The chain links TRBV29-1 to TRBJ1-5; TRBD1 is a possible D gene (6 bases). What was sequenced was peripheral blood. The clonotype originates from a man in his sixties with acute or convalescent COVID-19. The CDR3 loop is CSVSQGYSNQPQHF. The CDR3 nucleotides read TGCAGCGTTTCCCAGGGGTATAGCAATCAGCCCCAGCATTTT.